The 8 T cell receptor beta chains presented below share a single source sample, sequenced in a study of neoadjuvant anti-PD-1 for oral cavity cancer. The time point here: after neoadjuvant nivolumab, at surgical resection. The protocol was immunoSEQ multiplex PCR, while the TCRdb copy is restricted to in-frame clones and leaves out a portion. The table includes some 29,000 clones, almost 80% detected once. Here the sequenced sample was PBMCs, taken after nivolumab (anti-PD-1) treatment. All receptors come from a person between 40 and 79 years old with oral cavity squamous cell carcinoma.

The CDR3 DNA follows: TGTGCCAGCACCGCGGATTACAGCTCTGGAAACACCATATATTTT. Residues: CASTADYSSGNTIYF. The chain has TRBV6-5 and TRBJ1-3; unclear D gene. The CDR3 extends over 15 amino acids. The ends were cut back, 7 bases at V and 0 bases at J, with 13 bases in the middle. The germline gives CDR1 MNHEY, CDR2 SVGAGI.

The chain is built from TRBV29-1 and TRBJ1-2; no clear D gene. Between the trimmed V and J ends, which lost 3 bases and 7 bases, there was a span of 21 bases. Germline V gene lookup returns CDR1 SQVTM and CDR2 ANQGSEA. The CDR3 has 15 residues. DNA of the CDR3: TGCAGCGTTGATCCTCACGCCGGCCGCACGGGTGGCTACACCTTC. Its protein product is CSVDPHAGRTGGYTF.

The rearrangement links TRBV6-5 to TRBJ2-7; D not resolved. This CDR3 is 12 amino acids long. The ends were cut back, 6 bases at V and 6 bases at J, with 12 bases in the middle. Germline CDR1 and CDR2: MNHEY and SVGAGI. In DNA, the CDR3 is TGTGCCAGCAGCCGTCAGCCCGGCGAGCAGTACTTC. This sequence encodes CASSRQPGEQYF.

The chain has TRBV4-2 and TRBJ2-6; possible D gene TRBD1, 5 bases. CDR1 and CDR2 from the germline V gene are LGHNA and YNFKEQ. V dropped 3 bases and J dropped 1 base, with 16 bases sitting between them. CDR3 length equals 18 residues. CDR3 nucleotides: TGTGCCAGCAGCCAGGGGCAAGGGATCCCATCTGGGGCCAACGTCCTGACTTTC. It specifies CASSQGQGIPSGANVLTF.

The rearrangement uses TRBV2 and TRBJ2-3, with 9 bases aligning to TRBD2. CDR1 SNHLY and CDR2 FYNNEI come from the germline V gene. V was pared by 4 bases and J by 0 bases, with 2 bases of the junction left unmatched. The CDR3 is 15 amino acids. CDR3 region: CASSAGTSSTDTQYF. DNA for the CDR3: TGTGCCAGCAGTGCCGGGACTAGCAGCACAGATACGCAGTATTTT. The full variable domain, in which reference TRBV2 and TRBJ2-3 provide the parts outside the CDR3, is EPEVTQTPSHQVTQMGQEVILRCVPISNHLYFYWYRQILGQKVEFLVSFYNNEISEKSEIFDDQFSVERPDGSNFTLKIRSTKLEDSAMYFCASSAGTSSTDTQYFGPGTRLTVL.

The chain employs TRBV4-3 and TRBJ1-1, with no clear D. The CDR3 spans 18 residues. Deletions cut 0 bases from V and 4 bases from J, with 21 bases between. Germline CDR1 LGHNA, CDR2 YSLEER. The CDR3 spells CASSQDLSHPLKRTEAFF. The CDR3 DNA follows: TGCGCCAGCAGCCAAGACCTTTCTCACCCCCTTAAACGCACTGAAGCTTTCTTT.

CDR3 DNA: TGCGCCAGCAGCGGGGGCAACAGGGTTGAAGCTTTCTTT. Protein sequence: CASSGGNRVEAFF. The V gene is TRBV5-1, the J gene TRBJ1-1; D possibly corresponds to TRBD1 (6 bases). Germline assignment: CDR1 SGHRS and CDR2 YFSETQ. The CDR3 runs to 13 residues. V shed 4 bases and J shed 7 bases, with 14 bases lying between them.

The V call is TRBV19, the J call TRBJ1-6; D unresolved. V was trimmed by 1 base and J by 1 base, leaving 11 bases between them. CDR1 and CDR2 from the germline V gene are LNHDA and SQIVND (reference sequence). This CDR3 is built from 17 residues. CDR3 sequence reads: CASSIVSRGSYNSPLHF. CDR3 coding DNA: TGTGCCAGTAGTATAGTATCCCGAGGATCCTATAATTCACCCCTCCACTTT. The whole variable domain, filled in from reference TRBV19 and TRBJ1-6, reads DGGITQSPKYLFRKEGQNVTLSCEQNLNHDAMYWYRQDPGQGLRLIYYSQIVNDFQKGDIAEGYSVSREKKESFPLTVTSAQKNPTAFYLCASSIVSRGSYNSPLHFGNGTRLTVT.